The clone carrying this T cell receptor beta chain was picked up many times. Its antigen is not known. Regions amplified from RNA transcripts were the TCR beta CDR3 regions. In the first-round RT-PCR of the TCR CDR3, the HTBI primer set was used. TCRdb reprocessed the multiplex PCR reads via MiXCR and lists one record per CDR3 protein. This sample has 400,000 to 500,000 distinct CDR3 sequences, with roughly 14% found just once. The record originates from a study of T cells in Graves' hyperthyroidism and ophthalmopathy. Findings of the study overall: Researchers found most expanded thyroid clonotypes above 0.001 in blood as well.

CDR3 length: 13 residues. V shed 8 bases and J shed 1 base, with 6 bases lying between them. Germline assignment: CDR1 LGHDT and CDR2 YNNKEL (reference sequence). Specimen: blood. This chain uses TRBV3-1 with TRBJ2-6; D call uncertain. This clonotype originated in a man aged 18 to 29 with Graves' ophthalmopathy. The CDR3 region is CASHSSGANVLTF. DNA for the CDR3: TGTGCCAGCCACAGTTCTGGGGCCAACGTCCTGACTTTC.